The 5 T cell receptor beta chains listed next were all sequenced from one sample in a study of early T cells in non-severe SARS-CoV-2 infection. One entry per CDR3 protein results from TCRdb running MiXCR on the 5' RACE reads. Among just over 80,000 distinct CDR3 sequences, roughly an eighth were seen once, and the ten largest hold under 1.5%. The material sequenced was whole blood. The receptors shown here come from an adult who was a healthcare worker with PCR-confirmed SARS-CoV-2 infection or an uninfected control (not recorded which).

The CDR3 spells CSARDGDLRETQYF. DNA for the CDR3: TGCAGTGCTAGAGATGGGGACTTGAGAGAGACCCAGTACTTC. The chain carries TRBV20-1 and TRBJ2-5; tentatively, D is TRBD2 (6 bases). The V and J ends lost 0 bases and 4 bases respectively, with 12 bases between them. This CDR3 is built from 14 residues. The germline gives CDR1 DFQATT, CDR2 SNEGSKA (reference sequence).

CDR3 bases: TGTGCCAGCAGCTTAAAGGGCGGGCAGGGGGGCACCGGGGAGCTGTTTTTT. Its translation is CASSLKGGQGGTGELFF. The chain has TRBV11-2 and TRBJ2-2; a weak D match, TRBD1 (7 bases). The CDR3 sequence is 17 residues long. V was shortened by 2 bases and J by 4 bases, with 17 bases between the two germline ends. Germline CDR1 is SGHAT and CDR2 is FQNNGV.

This clonotype was recorded a few times. The V gene is TRBV5-6, the J gene TRBJ2-7, with 8 bases matching TRBD2. V was clipped by 1 base and J by 2 bases; unmatched bases: 5. Germline lookup yields CDR1 SGHDT and CDR2 YYEEEE. This CDR3 has 15 amino acids. The CDR3: CASSLWGLETYEQYF. CDR3 nucleotides: TGTGCCAGCAGCTTGTGGGGACTAGAGACCTACGAGCAGTACTTC.

This chain uses TRBV7-2 with TRBJ2-7; D is unclear. This CDR3 comprises 15 residues. Germline lookup yields CDR1 SGHTA and CDR2 FQGNSA. Trimming left V 1 base short and J 3 bases short, with 13 bases between. CDR3 in amino acids: CASSLVPTGYYEQYF. Here the CDR3 DNA reads TGTGCCAGCAGCTTAGTTCCGACCGGATACTACGAGCAGTACTTC. Filled out from reference TRBV7-2 and TRBJ2-7, the complete variable domain reads GAGVSQSPSNKVTEKGKDVELRCDPISGHTALYWYRQSLGQGLEFLIYFQGNSAPDKSGLPSDRFSAERTGGSVSTLTIQRTQQEDSAVYLCASSLVPTGYYEQYFGPGTRLTVT.

The V and J genes are TRBV5-5 and TRBJ1-1; D is undetermined. V was trimmed by 5 bases and J by 2 bases, leaving 7 bases between them. This CDR3 spans 12 amino acids. The germline gives CDR1 SGHKS, CDR2 YYEKEE (reference sequence). CDR3 protein: CASRSINTEAFF. CDR3 nucleotide sequence: TGTGCCAGCAGGTCTATAAACACTGAAGCTTTCTTT.